The 20 T cell receptor beta chains reported below all come from one sample, sequenced in a study of blood T cell repertoires in COVID-19. Profiled with immunoSEQ multiplex PCR; TCRdb holds only in-frame clones, not every one. The table shows over 100,000 clones, with over 75% occurring only once. Sequenced material: peripheral blood. These receptors originate from a woman aged 50 to 60 with acute or convalescent COVID-19.

The chain carries TRBV5-5 and TRBJ1-2; a weak D match, TRBD1 (6 bases). V was clipped by 4 bases and J by 1 base, with 14 bases between them. Germline V gene lookup returns CDR1 SGHKS and CDR2 YYEKEE (reference sequence). The CDR3 contains 15 residues. The CDR3 DNA sequence: TGTGCCAGCAGCACCCTACAGGGTCTTAACTATGGCTACACCTTC. It yields the protein CASSTLQGLNYGYTF.

J is TRBJ1-5 and V is TRBV7-8, with D perhaps matching TRBD1 (6 bases). The CDR3 extends over 14 amino acids. V dropped 4 bases and J dropped 7 bases, with 14 bases sitting between them. Germline CDR1 SGHVS, CDR2 FQNEAQ. CDR3 nucleotide sequence: TGTGCCAGCAGCTCCGGGACACTTGAGCAGCCCCAGCATTTT. Translating gives CASSSGTLEQPQHF. Combining the CDR3 with reference TRBV7-8 and TRBJ1-5 gives the whole variable domain GAGVSQSPRYKVAKRGQDVALRCDPISGHVSLFWYQQALGQGPEFLTYFQNEAQLDKSGLPSDRFFAERPEGSVSTLKIQRTQQEDSAVYLCASSSGTLEQPQHFGDGTRLSIL.

The J gene is TRBJ1-1, the V gene TRBV5-1, with TRBD1 identical over 9 bases. The germline V gene encodes CDR1 SGHRS and CDR2 YFSETQ. The CDR3 loop spans 15 amino acids. V was pared by 4 bases and J by 6 bases, with 10 bases of the junction left unmatched. The CDR3 DNA reads as TGCGCCAGCAGCAAGGACGGGACAGGGAGGTCTGAAGCTTTCTTT. This sequence encodes CASSKDGTGRSEAFF.

The genes are TRBV11-3 and TRBJ2-3; D possibly corresponds to TRBD1 (5 bases). CDR1 is SGHNT, CDR2 YENEEA, per germline. The ends were cut back, 1 base at V and 9 bases at J, with 17 bases in the middle. This CDR3 is 15 amino acids long. In DNA, the CDR3 is TGTGCCAGCAGCTTAGGGGAAGGGGTTATTGGCACGCAGTATTTT. Its translation is CASSLGEGVIGTQYF.

This chain uses TRBV30 with TRBJ1-2; D is undetermined. The CDR3 totals 15 residues. The V gene lost 0 bases and the J gene lost 5 bases, with 16 bases spanning the gap. The germline CDR1 and CDR2 sequences are GTSNPN and SVGIG (reference sequence). The CDR3 region is CAWSVAAIDPYGYTF. CDR3 sequence (DNA): TGTGCCTGGAGTGTAGCGGCGATCGATCCTTATGGCTACACCTTC.

The chain links TRBV6-2 or TRBV6-3 to TRBJ2-3; D uncertain. CDR1 is MNHEY and CDR2 is SVGEGT in the germline V gene. The CDR3 covers 16 residues. Trimming took off 2 bases at V and 1 base at J, with 13 bases between the two ends. The CDR3 DNA is TGTGCCAGCAGTTACGGGCTGGCCTCGCGCACAGATACGCAGTATTTT. Residues: CASSYGLASRTDTQYF.

Remarks on this clone: Sequence at one end of the junction differs from germline and may be a read error. This chain links TRBV28 with TRBJ2-7; 9 nucleotides agree with TRBD2. The germline gives CDR1 MDHEN, CDR2 SYDVKM. The CDR3 covers 14 residues. Written as DNA, the CDR3 is TGTGCCAGCAATTTAGCGGGGGAGATTTACGAGCAGTACTTC. Its protein is CASNLAGEIYEQYF.

The rearrangement links TRBV7-8 to TRBJ1-1; no definite D call. Deletions cut 5 bases from V and 2 bases from J, with 15 bases between. Germline loops: CDR1 SGHVS, CDR2 FQNEAQ. The CDR3 is 15 residues long. Here the CDR3 reads CASSLIGGLNTEAFF. In DNA form, the CDR3 reads TGTGCCAGCAGCCTAATAGGCGGTTTAAACACTGAAGCTTTCTTT.

This clone was counted a single time. This chain links TRBV21-1 with TRBJ1-2; the DNA was not used to check the table's D call, TRBD1. TRBV21-1 is designated a pseudogene. The CDR3 consists of 15 residues. CDR3 loop: CASSSRQGVYYGYTF. Written as DNA, the CDR3 is TGTGCCAGCAGCTCCAGACAGGGGGTGTACTATGGCTACACCTTC.

This chain joins TRBV25-1 and TRBJ1-3; D is undetermined. From germline, CDR1 is MGHDK and CDR2 SYGVNS. The CDR3 sequence is 14 residues long. V dropped 4 bases and J dropped 3 bases, with 10 bases sitting between them. In DNA, the CDR3 is TGTGCCAGCAGTGGCACAGCTCTTGGAAACACCATATATTTT. It translates to CASSGTALGNTIYF. Variable domain in full (rest from reference TRBV25-1 and TRBJ1-3): EADIYQTPRYLVIGTGKKITLECSQTMGHDKMYWYQQDPGMELHLIHYSYGVNSTEKGDLSSESTVSRIRTEHFPLTLESARPSHTSQYLCASSGTALGNTIYFGEGSWLTVV.

V usage is TRBV27 and J usage is TRBJ2-7; no reliable D call. The CDR3 runs 16 residues. Germline V CDR1 and CDR2: MNHEY, SMNVEV (reference sequence). V lost 0 bases and J 3 bases, leaving 15 bases between the germline ends. The CDR3 protein is CASSLSITGASYEQYF. For the CDR3, the DNA is TGTGCCAGCAGTTTATCGATCACGGGTGCCAGCTACGAGCAGTACTTC.

V gene TRBV6-5 combines with J gene TRBJ1-5; D is unclear. Germline CDR1 and CDR2: MNHEY and SVGAGI. CDR3 length: 13 residues. The V and J ends lost 2 bases and 4 bases respectively, with 6 bases between them. CDR3 protein: CASSYRENQPQHF. The DNA for the CDR3 is TGTGCCAGCAGTTACCGGGAGAATCAGCCCCAGCATTTT.

The CDR3 reads CASSPRGRTEKLFF. DNA of the CDR3: TGCGCCAGCAGCCCCAGAGGGAGGACTGAAAAACTGTTTTTT. The chain recombines TRBV5-1 with TRBJ1-4, with D uncertain. V lost 4 bases and J 7 bases, leaving 14 bases between the germline ends. This CDR3 has 14 amino acids. CDR1 SGHRS and CDR2 YFSETQ come from the germline V gene.

The V call is TRBV19, the J call TRBJ1-1; D remains unclear. The V and J ends lost 2 bases and 6 bases respectively, with 13 bases between them. Germline CDR1 and CDR2: LNHDA and SQIVND (reference sequence). This CDR3 has 14 residues. The chain's CDR3 is CASSISTHTPEAFF. DNA of the CDR3: TGTGCCAGTAGTATATCAACACATACCCCTGAAGCTTTCTTT.

This CDR3 is CASSADQGPLHF. The CDR3 DNA follows: TGTGCCAGCAGTGCAGATCAGGGACCCCTCCACTTT. The V call is TRBV2, the J call TRBJ1-6, with D perhaps TRBD1 (5 bases). The germline V and J ends were trimmed by 4 bases and 12 bases, with 10 bases remaining between them. Germline CDR1 is SNHLY and CDR2 is FYNNEI. There are 12 residues in the CDR3.

The chain recombines TRBV7-9 with TRBJ2-4, with a possible D match to TRBD2 (5 bases). The CDR3 loop spans 15 amino acids. The germline V gene encodes CDR1 SEHNR and CDR2 FQNEAQ (reference sequence). V lost 1 base to trimming and J lost 0 bases, with 7 bases between them. DNA for the CDR3: TGTGCCAGCAGCTTAGACGGGATAGCCAAAAACATTCAGTACTTC. Encoded protein: CASSLDGIAKNIQYF.

This clone came up once. This chain links TRBV11-2 with TRBJ2-5; 8 nucleotides line up with TRBD1. V gave up 5 bases and J gave up 0 bases; unmatched junction bases: 11. Germline-derived CDR1 and CDR2 are SGHAT and FQNNGV. The CDR3 consists of 17 residues. CDR3 sequence (DNA): TGTGCCAGCAGCCCCGTTGGGCGGGACAGGTACCAAGAGACCCAGTACTTC. Its protein is CASSPVGRDRYQETQYF. Based on the CDR3 plus reference TRBV11-2 and TRBJ2-5, the full variable domain is EAGVAQSPRYKIIEKRQSVAFWCNPISGHATLYWYQQILGQGPKLLIQFQNNGVVDDSQLPKDRFSAERLKGVDSTLKIQPAKLEDSAVYLCASSPVGRDRYQETQYFGPGTRLLVL.

This clone was picked up a small number of times. The genes are TRBV29-1 and TRBJ1-1; 9 nucleotides match TRBD1. The CDR3 covers 16 residues. The V gene end was trimmed by 7 bases and the J gene end by 3 bases; junction bases not matched to a gene: 15. CDR1 SQVTM and CDR2 ANQGSEA come from the germline V gene. The CDR3 here is CSAAAGGTGLYTEAFF. DNA for the CDR3: TGCAGCGCCGCGGCGGGCGGGACAGGGTTGTACACTGAAGCTTTCTTT.

CDR3 nucleotide sequence: TGTGCCAGCTCAGGTCCGGGCTACGAGCAGTACTTC. It encodes CASSGPGYEQYF. V and J are TRBV18 and TRBJ2-7; D unclear. Per the germline V gene, CDR1 is KGHSH and CDR2 is LQKENI. The CDR3 is 12 residues long. V lost 5 bases and J 3 bases, leaving 8 bases between the germline ends.

V and J are TRBV7-8 and TRBJ1-6; TRBD1 matches 8 bases. V lost 4 bases and J lost 4; bases outside the gene matches: 3. This CDR3 is built from 15 residues. The germline CDR1 and CDR2 sequences are SGHVS and FQNEAQ. The CDR3 DNA reads as TGTGCCAGCAGCTCGGACAGGGTGTATAATTCACCCCTCCACTTT. The encoded protein is CASSSDRVYNSPLHF. Variable domain in full (rest from reference TRBV7-8 and TRBJ1-6): GAGVSQSPRYKVAKRGQDVALRCDPISGHVSLFWYQQALGQGPEFLTYFQNEAQLDKSGLPSDRFFAERPEGSVSTLKIQRTQQEDSAVYLCASSSDRVYNSPLHFGNGTRLTVT.